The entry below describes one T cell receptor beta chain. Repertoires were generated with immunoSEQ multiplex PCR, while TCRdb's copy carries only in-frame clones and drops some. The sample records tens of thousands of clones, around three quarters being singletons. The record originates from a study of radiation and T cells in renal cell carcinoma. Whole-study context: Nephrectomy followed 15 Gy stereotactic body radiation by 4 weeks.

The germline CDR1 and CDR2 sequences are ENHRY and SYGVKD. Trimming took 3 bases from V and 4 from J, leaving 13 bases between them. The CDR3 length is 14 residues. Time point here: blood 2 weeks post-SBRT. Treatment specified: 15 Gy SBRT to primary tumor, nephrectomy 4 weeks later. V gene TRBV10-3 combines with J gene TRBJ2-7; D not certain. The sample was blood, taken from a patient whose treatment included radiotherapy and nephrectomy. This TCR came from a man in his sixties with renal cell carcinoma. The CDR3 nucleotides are TGTGCCATCAGTGATAGTTTAAGAAGTTACGAGCAGTACTTC. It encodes CAISDSLRSYEQYF.